This paragraph reports one T cell receptor beta chain. What it binds is unknown. The record originates from a study of regulatory and conventional T cells in RAG deficiency. Study-level points and caveats: Omenn syndrome and CID/AS patients had approximately 91-fold fewer unique Treg TCR beta sequences, versus about 10-fold elsewhere. Control T-cell subsets had markedly higher Shannon entropy and lower Simpson indices than RAG-deficient patients. In Omenn syndrome, Treg and Tconv repertoires overlapped >75%.

Germline V lookup: CDR1 SGHTA, CDR2 FQGNSA. V dropped 1 base and J dropped 1 base, with 10 bases sitting between them. The CDR3 spans 15 residues. Only in-frame clones appear in the TCRdb table, and some are missing; sequencing was by immunoSEQ multiplex PCR. The sample includes some 30,000 clones, 96% of them seen just once. Conventional CD4+ T cells were sorted from blood as CD25-low CD127-high cells. These data are also associated with another study on regulatory T cells. That source notes: Primers: 52 TRBV forward and 13 TRBJ reverse. Skewed V and J usage and few unique V-J pairs marked patient repertoires, most in Tregs.

The receptor's source is a human donor in good health. The material sequenced was CD25- CD4+ T cells sorted from blood. The J gene is TRBJ2-5, the V gene TRBV7-2, with D maybe TRBD2 (5 bases). Here the CDR3 reads CASSLGAAGQETQYF. CDR3 DNA sequence: TGTGCCAGCAGCTTAGGAGCGGCAGGCCAAGAGACCCAGTACTTC.